This T cell receptor beta chain was documented in a study of shared clonotypes between healthy human individuals. The assay was immunoSEQ multiplex PCR, and TCRdb's table has in-frame clones only and misses some. The sample yields 2,100,000 or so clones, approximately 95% seen once. The CDR3 spans 16 residues. Material for sequencing was naive CD4+ T cells sorted from blood. Subset described: CD45RA+ positively selected. The TCR sequence derives from a man aged 18 to 29 in good health. This rearrangement joins TRBV21-1 to TRBJ2-1; the table gives TRBD2 as D, unverified against the DNA. TRBV21-1 is a pseudogene locus. CDR3 nucleotide sequence: TGTGCCAGCAGCAAAGCGCGGGGGAGTCGGGACAATGAGCAGTTCTTC. It specifies CASSKARGSRDNEQFF.